This T cell receptor (beta chain) was documented in a study of blood T cell repertoires in COVID-19. The length of the CDR3 is 13 residues. CDR1 KGHSH and CDR2 LQKENI come from the germline V gene. Trimming took off 6 bases at V and 4 bases at J, with 11 bases between the two ends. Sequenced by immunoSEQ multiplex PCR; TCRdb stores in-frame clones only, minus some. The sample contains fewer than 90,000 clones, approximately 80% of which appear only once. The sequenced material came from peripheral blood. This chain joins TRBV18 and TRBJ2-3, with TRBD1 as a possible D gene (5 bases). The source is a man aged 65 to 79 with COVID-19, enrolled during active disease. CDR3 in amino acids: CASSLRGSDTQYF. DNA of the CDR3: TGTGCCAGCTCGCTAAGGGGATCAGATACGCAGTATTTT.